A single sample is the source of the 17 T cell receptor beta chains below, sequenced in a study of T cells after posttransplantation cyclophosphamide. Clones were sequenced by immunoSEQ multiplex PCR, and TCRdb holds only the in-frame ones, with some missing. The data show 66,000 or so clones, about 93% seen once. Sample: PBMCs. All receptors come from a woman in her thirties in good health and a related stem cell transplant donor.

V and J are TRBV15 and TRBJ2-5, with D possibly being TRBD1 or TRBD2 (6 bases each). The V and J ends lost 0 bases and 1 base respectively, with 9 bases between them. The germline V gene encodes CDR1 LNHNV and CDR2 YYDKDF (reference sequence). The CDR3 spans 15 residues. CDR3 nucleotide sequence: TGTGCCACCAGCAGAGATCCGGGGGCCCAAGAGACCCAGTACTTC. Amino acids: CATSRDPGAQETQYF. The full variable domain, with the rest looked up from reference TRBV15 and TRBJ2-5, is DAMVIQNPRYQVTQFGKPVTLSCSQTLNHNVMYWYQQKSSQAPKLLFHYYDKDFNNEADTPDNFQSRRPNTSFCFLDIRSPGLGDTAMYLCATSRDPGAQETQYFGPGTRLLVL.

CDR3 loop: CASSQPNTGELFF. As DNA, the CDR3 is TGCGCCAGCAGCCAACCGAACACCGGGGAGCTGTTTTTT. The rearrangement uses TRBV4-1 and TRBJ2-2; D not certain. The V gene lost 2 bases and the J gene lost 0 bases, with 1 base spanning the gap. Germline CDR1 MGHRA, CDR2 YSYEKL. The CDR3 sequence is 13 residues long.

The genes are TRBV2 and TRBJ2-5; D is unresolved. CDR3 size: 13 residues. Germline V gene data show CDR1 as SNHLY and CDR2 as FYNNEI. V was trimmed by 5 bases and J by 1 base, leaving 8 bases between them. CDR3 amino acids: CASSTATQETQYF. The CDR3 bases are TGTGCCAGCAGTACAGCCACCCAAGAGACCCAGTACTTC.

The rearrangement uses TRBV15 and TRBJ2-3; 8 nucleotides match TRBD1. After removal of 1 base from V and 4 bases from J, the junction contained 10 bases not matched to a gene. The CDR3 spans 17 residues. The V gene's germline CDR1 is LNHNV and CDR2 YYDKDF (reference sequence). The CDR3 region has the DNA TGTGCCACCAGCAGAGGGCGGGACAGGATTCGGGCAGATACGCAGTATTTT. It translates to CATSRGRDRIRADTQYF.

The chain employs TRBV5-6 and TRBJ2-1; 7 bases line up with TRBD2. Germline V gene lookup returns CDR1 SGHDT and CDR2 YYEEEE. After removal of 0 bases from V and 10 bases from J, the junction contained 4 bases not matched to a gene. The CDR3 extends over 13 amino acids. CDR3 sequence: CASSLAVAGEQFF. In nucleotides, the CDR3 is TGTGCCAGCAGCTTGGCCGTAGCGGGCGAGCAGTTCTTC.

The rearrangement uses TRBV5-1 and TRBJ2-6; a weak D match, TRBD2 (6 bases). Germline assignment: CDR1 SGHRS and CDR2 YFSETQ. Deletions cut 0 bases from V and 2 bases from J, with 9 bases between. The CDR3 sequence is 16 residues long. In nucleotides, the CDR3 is TGCGCCAGCAGCTTGGGGGGCGGGGCTGGGGCCAACGTCCTGACTTTC. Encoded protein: CASSLGGGAGANVLTF.

The CDR3 is CASSSTGATEAFF. The CDR3 nucleotides are TGCGCCAGCAGCTCGACAGGAGCCACTGAAGCTTTCTTT. The gene calls are TRBV5-1 and TRBJ1-1; tentative D call: TRBD1 (6 bases). V lost 3 bases and J lost 4, with 10 bases in between. CDR3 length equals 13 residues. The germline V gene encodes CDR1 SGHRS and CDR2 YFSETQ.

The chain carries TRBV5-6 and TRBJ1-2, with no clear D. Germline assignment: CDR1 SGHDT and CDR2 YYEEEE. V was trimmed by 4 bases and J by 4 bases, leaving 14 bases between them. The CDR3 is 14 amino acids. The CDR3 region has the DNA TGTGCCAGCAGCCCTCCGGGGAGGTTCTATGGCTACACCTTC. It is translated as CASSPPGRFYGYTF. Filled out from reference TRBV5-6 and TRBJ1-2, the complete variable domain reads DAGVTQSPTHLIKTRGQQVTLRCSPKSGHDTVSWYQQALGQGPQFIFQYYEEEERQRGNFPDRFSGHQFPNYSSELNVNALLLGDSALYLCASSPPGRFYGYTFGSGTRLTVV.

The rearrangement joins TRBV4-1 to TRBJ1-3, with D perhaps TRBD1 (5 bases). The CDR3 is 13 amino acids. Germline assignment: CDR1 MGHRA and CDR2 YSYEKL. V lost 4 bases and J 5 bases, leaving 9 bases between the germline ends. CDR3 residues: CASSRQIRNTIYF. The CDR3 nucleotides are TGCGCCAGCAGCCGACAGATCCGAAACACCATATATTTT.

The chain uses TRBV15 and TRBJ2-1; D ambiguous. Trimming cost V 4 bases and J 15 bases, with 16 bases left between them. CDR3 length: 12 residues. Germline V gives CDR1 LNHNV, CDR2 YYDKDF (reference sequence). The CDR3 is CATSTGTSLTFF. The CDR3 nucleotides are TGTGCCACCAGCACGGGTACGAGTCTTACGTTCTTC.

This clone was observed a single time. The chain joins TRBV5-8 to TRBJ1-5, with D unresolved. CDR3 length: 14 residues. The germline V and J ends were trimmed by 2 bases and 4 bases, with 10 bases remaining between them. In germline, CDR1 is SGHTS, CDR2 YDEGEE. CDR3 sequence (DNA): TGTGCCAGCAGCTTTCCCGGACTGAATCAGCCCCAGCATTTT. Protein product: CASSFPGLNQPQHF. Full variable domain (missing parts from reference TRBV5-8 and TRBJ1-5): EAGVTQSPTHLIKTRGQQATLRCSPISGHTSVYWYQQALGLGLQFLLWYDEGEERNRGNFPPRFSGRQFPNYSSELNVNALELEDSALYLCASSFPGLNQPQHFGDGTRLSIL.

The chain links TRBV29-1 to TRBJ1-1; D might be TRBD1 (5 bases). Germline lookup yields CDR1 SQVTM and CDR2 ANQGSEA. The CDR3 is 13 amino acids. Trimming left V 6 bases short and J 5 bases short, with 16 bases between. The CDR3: CSVAGTMRTEAFF. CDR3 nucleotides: TGCAGCGTCGCCGGGACCATGAGGACTGAAGCTTTCTTT.

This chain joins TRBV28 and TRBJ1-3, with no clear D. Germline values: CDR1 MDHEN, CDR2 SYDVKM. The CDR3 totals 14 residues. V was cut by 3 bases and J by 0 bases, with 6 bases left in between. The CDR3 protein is CASSFRSSGNTIYF. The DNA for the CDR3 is TGTGCCAGCAGTTTTAGGAGCTCTGGAAACACCATATATTTT.

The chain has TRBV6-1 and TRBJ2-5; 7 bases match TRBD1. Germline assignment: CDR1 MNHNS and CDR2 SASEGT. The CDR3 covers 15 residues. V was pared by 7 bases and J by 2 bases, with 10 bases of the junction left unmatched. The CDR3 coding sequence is TGTGCCAGCAACCAAATGACAGGGCCTCAAGAGACCCAGTACTTC. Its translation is CASNQMTGPQETQYF.

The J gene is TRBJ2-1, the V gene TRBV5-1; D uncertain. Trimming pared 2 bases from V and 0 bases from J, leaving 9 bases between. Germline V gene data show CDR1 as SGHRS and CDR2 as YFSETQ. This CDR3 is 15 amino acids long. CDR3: CASSFGSSSYNEQFF. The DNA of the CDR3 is TGCGCCAGCAGCTTTGGGTCTAGCTCCTACAATGAGCAGTTCTTC.

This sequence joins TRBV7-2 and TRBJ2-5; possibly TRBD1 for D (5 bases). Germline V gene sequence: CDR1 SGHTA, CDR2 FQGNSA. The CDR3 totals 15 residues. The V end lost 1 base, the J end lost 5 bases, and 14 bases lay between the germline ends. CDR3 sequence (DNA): TGTGCCAGCAGCTTAGATACAGGAGTCAGGGAGACCCAGTACTTC. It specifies CASSLDTGVRETQYF.

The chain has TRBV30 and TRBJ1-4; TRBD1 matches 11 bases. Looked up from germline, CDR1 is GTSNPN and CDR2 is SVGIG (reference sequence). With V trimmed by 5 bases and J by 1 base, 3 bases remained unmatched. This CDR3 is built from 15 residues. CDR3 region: CAWSGTGGTNEKLFF. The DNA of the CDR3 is TGTGCCTGGTCCGGGACAGGGGGAACTAATGAAAAACTGTTTTTT.